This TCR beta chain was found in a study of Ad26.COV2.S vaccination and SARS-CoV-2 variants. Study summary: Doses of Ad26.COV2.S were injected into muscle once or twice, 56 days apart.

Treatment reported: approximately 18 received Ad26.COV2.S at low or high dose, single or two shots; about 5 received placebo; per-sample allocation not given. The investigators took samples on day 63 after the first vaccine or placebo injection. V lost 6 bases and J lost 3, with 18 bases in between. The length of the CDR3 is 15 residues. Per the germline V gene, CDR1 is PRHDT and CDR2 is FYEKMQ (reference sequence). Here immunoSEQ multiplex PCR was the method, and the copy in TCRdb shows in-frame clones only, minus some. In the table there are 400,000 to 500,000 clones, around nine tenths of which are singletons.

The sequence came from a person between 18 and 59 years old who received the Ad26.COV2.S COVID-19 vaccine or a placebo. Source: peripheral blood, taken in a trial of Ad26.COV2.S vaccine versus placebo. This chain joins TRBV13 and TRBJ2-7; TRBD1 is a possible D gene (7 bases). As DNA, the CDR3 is TGTGCCAGCAGTTTTACGCCCAGGGGGGACTACGAGCAGTACTTC. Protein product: CASSFTPRGDYEQYF. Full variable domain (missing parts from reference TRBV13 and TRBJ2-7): AAGVIQSPRHLIKEKRETATLKCYPIPRHDTVYWYQQGPGQDPQFLISFYEKMQSDKGSIPDRFSAQQFSDYHSELNMSSLELGDSALYFCASSFTPRGDYEQYFGPGTRLTVT.